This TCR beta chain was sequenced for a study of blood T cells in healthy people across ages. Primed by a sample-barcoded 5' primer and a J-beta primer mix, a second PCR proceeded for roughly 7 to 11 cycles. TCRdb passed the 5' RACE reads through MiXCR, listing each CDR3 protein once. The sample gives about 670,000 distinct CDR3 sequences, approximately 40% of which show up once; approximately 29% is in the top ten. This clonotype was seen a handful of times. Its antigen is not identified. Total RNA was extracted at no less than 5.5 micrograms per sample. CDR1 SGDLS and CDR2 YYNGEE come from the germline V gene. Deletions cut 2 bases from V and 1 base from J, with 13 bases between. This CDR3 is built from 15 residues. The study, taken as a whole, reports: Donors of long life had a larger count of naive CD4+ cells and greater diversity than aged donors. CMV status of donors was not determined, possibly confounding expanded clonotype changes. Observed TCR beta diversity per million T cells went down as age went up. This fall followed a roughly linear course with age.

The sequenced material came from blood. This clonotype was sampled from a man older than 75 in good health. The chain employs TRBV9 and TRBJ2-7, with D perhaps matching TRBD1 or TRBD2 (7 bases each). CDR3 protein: CASSVGGTASYEQYF. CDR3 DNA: TGTGCCAGCAGCGTGGGGGGGACAGCTTCCTACGAGCAGTACTTC.